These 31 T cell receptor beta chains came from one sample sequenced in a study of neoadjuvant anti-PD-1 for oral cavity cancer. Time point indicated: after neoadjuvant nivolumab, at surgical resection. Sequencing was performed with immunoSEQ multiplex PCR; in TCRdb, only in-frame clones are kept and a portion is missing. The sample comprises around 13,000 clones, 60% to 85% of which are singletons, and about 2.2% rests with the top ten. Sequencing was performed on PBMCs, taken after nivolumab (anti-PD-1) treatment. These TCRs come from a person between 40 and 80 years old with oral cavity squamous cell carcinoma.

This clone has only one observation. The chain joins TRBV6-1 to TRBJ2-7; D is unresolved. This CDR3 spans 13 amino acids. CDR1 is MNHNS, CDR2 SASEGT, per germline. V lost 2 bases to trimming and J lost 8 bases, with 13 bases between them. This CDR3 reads CASSELDGFKQYF. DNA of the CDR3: TGTGCCAGCAGTGAACTGGATGGCTTCAAGCAGTACTTC.

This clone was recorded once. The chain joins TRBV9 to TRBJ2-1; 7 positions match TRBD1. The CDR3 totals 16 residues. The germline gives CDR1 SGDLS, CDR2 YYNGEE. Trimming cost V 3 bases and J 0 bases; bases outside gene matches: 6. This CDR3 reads CASSGRRQGSYNEQFF. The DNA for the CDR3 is TGTGCCAGCAGCGGGCGCCGACAGGGCTCCTACAATGAGCAGTTCTTC.

The CDR3 region has the DNA TGTGCCAGTACCCGCGGGGGGATCAACTATGGCTACACCTTC. Residues: CASTRGGINYGYTF. V gene TRBV19 combines with J gene TRBJ1-2, with D perhaps TRBD1 (5 bases). Germline CDR1 LNHDA, CDR2 SQIVND (reference sequence). The V end lost 7 bases, the J end lost 2 bases, and 14 bases lay between the germline ends. CDR3 length: 14 amino acids.

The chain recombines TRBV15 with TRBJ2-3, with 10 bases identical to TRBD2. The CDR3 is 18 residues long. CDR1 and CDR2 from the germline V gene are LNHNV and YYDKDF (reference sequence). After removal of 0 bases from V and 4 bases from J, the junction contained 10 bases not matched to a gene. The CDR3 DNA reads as TGTGCCACCAGCAGAGATCGAAGCGGGGGGGCGGGTCCAGATACGCAGTATTTT. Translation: CATSRDRSGGAGPDTQYF.

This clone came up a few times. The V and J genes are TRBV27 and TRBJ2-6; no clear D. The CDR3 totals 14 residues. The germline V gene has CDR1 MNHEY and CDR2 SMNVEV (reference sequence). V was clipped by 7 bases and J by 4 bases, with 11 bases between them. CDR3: CASTPVGGANVLTF. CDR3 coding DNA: TGTGCCAGCACCCCGGTTGGAGGGGCCAACGTCCTGACTTTC.

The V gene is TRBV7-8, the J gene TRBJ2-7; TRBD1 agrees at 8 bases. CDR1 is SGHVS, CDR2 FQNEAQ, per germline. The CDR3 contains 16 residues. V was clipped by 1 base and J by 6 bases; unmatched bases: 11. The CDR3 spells CASSLVEGTGFFEQYF. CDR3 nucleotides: TGTGCCAGCAGCTTAGTCGAGGGGACAGGATTTTTCGAGCAGTACTTC.

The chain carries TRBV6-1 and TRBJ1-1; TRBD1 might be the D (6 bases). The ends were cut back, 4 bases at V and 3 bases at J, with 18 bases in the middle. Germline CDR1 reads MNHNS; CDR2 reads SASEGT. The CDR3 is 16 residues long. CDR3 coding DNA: TGTGCCAGCAGTGGGGGATCTGGCAGGGGAGACACTGAAGCTTTCTTT. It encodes CASSGGSGRGDTEAFF.

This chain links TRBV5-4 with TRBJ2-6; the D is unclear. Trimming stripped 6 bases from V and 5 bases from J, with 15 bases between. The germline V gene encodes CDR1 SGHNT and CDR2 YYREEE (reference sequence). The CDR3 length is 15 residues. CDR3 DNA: TGTGCCAGCACTTACTCTTATTCTCGGGCCAACGTCCTGACTTTC. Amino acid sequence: CASTYSYSRANVLTF. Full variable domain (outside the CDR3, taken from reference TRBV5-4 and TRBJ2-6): ETGVTQSPTHLIKTRGQQVTLRCSSQSGHNTVSWYQQALGQGPQFIFQYYREEENGRGNFPPRFSGLQFPNYSSELNVNALELDDSALYLCASTYSYSRANVLTFGAGSRLTVL.

The CDR3 is CASSPNSNQPQHF. The CDR3, as DNA: TGTGCCAGCTCACCTAATAGCAATCAGCCCCAGCATTTT. This chain joins TRBV18 and TRBJ1-5, with D uncertain. The CDR3 extends over 13 amino acids. The V end was cut by 3 bases, the J end by 0 bases, with 3 bases between. Per germline, CDR1 KGHSH and CDR2 LQKENI.

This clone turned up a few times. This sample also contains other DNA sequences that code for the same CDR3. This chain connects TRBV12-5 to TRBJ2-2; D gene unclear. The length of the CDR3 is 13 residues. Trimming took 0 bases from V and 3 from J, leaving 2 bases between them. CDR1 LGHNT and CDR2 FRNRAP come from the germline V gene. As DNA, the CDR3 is TGTGCTAGTGGTTTGGTATACACCGGGGAGCTGTTTTTT. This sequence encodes CASGLVYTGELFF.

CDR3 nucleotide sequence: TGTGCCAGCAAAGGCACCTACTATGGCTACACCTTC. Translating gives CASKGTYYGYTF. This chain links TRBV28 with TRBJ1-2, with D unclear. Germline lookup yields CDR1 MDHEN and CDR2 SYDVKM. The CDR3 sequence is 12 residues long. V lost 7 bases to trimming and J lost 3 bases, with 9 bases between them.

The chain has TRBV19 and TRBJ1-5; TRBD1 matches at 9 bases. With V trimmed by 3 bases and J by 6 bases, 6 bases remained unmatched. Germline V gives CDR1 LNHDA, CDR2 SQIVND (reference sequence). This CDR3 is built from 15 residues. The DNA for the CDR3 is TGTGCCAGTAGTATTACAGGGGGCAGCGGTCAGCCCCAGCATTTT. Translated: CASSITGGSGQPQHF.

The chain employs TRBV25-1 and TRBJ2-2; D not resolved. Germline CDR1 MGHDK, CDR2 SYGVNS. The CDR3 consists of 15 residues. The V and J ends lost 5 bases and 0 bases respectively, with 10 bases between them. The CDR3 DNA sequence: TGTGCCAGCAGTCAAACCTTAACGAACACCGGGGAGCTGTTTTTT. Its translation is CASSQTLTNTGELFF.

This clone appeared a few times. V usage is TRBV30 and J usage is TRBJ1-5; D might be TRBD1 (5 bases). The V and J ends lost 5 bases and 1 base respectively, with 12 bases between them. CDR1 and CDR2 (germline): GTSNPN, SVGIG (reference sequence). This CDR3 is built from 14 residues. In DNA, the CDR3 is TGTGCCTGGTCCGATCGGGGCAGCAATCAGCCCCAGCATTTT. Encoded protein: CAWSDRGSNQPQHF.

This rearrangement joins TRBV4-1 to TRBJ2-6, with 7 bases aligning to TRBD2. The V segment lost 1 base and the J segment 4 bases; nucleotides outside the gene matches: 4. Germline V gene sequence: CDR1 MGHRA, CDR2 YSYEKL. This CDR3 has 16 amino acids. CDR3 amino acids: CASSQVGGRGANVLTF. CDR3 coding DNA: TGCGCCAGCAGCCAAGTGGGCGGGAGAGGGGCCAACGTCCTGACTTTC.

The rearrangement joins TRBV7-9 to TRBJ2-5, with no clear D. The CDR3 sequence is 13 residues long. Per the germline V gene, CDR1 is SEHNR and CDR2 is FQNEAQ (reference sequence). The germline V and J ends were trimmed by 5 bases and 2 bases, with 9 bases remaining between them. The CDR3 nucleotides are TGTGCCAGCAGCACCCGCAGGCAAGAGACCCAGTACTTC. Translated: CASSTRRQETQYF.

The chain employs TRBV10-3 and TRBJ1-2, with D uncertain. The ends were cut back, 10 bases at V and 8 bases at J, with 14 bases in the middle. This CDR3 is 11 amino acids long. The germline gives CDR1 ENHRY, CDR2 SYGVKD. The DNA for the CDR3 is TGTGCCACCCGGACGGTCCCCGGCTACACCTTC. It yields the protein CATRTVPGYTF.

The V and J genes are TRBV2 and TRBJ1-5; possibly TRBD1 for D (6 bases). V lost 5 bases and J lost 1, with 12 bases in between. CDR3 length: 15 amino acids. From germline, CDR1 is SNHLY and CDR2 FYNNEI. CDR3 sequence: CASSTQGGSNQPQHF. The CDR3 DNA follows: TGTGCCAGCAGTACACAGGGAGGGAGCAATCAGCCCCAGCATTTT. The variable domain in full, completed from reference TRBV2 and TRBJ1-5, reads EPEVTQTPSHQVTQMGQEVILRCVPISNHLYFYWYRQILGQKVEFLVSFYNNEISEKSEIFDDQFSVERPDGSNFTLKIRSTKLEDSAMYFCASSTQGGSNQPQHFGDGTRLSIL.

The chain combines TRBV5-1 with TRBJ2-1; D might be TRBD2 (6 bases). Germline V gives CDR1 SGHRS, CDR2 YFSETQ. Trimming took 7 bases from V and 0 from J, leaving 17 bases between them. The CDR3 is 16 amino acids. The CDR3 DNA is TGCGCCAGCGCTCGCGACGGGGGTAGCTCCTACAATGAGCAGTTCTTC. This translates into CASARDGGSSYNEQFF.

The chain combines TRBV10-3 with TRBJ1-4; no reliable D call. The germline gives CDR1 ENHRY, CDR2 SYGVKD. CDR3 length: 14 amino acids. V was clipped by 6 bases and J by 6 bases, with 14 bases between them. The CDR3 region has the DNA TGTGCCATCAGCGAGAACCCCCTGGATGAAAAACTGTTTTTT. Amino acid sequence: CAISENPLDEKLFF.

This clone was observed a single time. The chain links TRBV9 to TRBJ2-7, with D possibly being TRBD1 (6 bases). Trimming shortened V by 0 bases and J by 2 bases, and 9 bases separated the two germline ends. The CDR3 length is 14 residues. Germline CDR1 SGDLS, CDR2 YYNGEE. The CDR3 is CASSVDQGPYEQYF. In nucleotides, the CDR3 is TGTGCCAGCAGCGTAGACCAGGGGCCCTACGAGCAGTACTTC.

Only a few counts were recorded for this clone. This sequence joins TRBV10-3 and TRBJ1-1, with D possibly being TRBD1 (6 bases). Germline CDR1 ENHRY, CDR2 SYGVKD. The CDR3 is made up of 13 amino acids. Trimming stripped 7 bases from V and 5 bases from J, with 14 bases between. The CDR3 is CAITKKGGTEAFF. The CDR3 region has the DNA TGTGCCATCACTAAAAAGGGGGGAACTGAAGCTTTCTTT.

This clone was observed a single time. CDR3 region: CASSDARDRASTGELFF. Here the CDR3 DNA reads TGTGCCAGCAGCGATGCTCGGGACAGGGCATCGACCGGGGAGCTGTTTTTT. The rearrangement links TRBV9 to TRBJ2-2, with 9 bases fitting TRBD1. The J segment lost 5 bases and the V segment lost 3 bases, leaving 11 bases of the junction unmatched. The CDR3 totals 17 residues. Germline V gene lookup returns CDR1 SGDLS and CDR2 YYNGEE.

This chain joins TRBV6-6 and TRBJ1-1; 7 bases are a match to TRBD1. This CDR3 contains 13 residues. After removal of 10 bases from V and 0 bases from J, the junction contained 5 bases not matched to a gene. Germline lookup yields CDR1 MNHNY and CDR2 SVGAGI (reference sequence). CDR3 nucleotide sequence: TGTGCCATCTCGGGACAGTTGAACACTGAAGCTTTCTTT. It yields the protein CAISGQLNTEAFF.

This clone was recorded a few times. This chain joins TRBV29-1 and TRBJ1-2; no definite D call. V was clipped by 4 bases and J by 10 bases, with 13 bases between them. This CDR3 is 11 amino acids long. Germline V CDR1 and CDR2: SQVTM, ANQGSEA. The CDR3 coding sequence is TGCAGCGTTGTCCTTTTTATGGACTACACCTTC. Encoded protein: CSVVLFMDYTF.

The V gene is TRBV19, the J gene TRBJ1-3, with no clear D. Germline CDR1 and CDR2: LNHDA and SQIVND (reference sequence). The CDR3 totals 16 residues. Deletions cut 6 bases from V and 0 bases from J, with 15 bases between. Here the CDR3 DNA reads TGTGCCAGTAGCCAGAATCACTGGGACTCTGGAAACACCATATATTTT. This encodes CASSQNHWDSGNTIYF.

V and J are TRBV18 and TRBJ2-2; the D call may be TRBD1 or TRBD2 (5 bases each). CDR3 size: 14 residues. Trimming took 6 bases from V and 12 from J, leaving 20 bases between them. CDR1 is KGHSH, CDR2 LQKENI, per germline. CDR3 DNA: TGTGCCAGCTCGCATCGGGACCTCGCCCGGAAGCTGTTTTTT. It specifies CASSHRDLARKLFF.

The DNA for the CDR3 is TGTGCCAGCAGCACACACGGGACAGGGGCCTACGAGCAGTACTTC. Translated, it gives CASSTHGTGAYEQYF. The rearrangement links TRBV7-8 to TRBJ2-7, with 10 positions matching TRBD1. After removal of 5 bases from V and 2 bases from J, the junction contained 6 bases not matched to a gene. Per germline, CDR1 SGHVS and CDR2 FQNEAQ. The CDR3 spans 15 residues.

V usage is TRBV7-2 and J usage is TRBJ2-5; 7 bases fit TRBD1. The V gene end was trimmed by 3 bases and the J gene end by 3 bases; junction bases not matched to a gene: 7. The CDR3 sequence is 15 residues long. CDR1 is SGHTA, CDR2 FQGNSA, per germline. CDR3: CASSLWVGQEETQYF. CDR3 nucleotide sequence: TGTGCCAGCAGCTTGTGGGTTGGACAGGAAGAGACCCAGTACTTC.

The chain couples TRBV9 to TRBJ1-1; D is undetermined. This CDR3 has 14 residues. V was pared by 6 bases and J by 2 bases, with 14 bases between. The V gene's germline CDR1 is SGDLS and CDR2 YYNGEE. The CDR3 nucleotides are TGTGCCAGCACCAAATGGGCTGACAACACTGAAGCTTTCTTT. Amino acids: CASTKWADNTEAFF. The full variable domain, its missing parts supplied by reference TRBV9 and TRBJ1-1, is DSGVTQTPKHLITATGQRVTLRCSPRSGDLSVYWYQQSLDQGLQFLIQYYNGEERAKGNILERFSAQQFPDLHSELNLSSLELGDSALYFCASTKWADNTEAFFGQGTRLTVV.

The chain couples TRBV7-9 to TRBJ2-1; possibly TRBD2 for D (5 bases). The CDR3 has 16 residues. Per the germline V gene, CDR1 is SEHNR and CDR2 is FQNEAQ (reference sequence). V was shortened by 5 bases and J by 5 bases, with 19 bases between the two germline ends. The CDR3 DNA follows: TGTGCCAGCAGCGCCGTATGGCTAGCTAGCCACAATGAGCAGTTCTTC. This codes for CASSAVWLASHNEQFF.